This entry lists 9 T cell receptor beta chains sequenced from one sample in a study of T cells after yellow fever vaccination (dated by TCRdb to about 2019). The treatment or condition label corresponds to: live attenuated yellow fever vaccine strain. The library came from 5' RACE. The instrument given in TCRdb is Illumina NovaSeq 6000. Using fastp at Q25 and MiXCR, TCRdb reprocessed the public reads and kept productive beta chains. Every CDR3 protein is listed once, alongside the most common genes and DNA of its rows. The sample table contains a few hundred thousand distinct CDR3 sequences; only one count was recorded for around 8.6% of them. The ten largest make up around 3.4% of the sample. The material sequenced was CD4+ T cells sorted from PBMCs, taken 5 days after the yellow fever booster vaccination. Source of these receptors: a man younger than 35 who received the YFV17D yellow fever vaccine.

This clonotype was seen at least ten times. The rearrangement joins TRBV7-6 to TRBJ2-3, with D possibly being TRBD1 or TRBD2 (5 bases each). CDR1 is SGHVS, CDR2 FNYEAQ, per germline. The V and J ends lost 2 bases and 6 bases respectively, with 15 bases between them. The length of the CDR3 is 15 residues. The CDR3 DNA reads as TGTGCCAGCAGCTTAAACTCGGGGCAAATTGATACGCAGTATTTT. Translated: CASSLNSGQIDTQYF.

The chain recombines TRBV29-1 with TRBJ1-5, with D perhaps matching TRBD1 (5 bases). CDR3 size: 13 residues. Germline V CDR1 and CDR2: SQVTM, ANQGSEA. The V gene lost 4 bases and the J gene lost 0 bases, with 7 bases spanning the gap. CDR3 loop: CSVGQYSNQPQHF. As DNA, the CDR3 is TGCAGCGTTGGACAGTATAGCAATCAGCCCCAGCATTTT.

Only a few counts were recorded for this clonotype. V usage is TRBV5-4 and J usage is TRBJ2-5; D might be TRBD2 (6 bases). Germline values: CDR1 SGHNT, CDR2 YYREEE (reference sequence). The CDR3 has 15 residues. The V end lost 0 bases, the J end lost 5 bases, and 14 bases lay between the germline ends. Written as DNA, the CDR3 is TGTGCCAGCAGCTTGGCAAGTGGGGGGTCGGAGACCCAGTACTTC. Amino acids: CASSLASGGSETQYF.

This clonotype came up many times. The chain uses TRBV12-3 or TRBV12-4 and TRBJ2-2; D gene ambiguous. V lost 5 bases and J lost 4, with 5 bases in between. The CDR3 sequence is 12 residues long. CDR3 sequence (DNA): TGTGCCAGCAGTCCACTCACCGGGGAGCTGTTTTTT. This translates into CASSPLTGELFF.

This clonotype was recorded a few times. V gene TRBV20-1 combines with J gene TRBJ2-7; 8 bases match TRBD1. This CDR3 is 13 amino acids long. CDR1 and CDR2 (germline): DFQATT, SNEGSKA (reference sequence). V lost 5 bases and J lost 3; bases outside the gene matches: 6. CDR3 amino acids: CSARPGQDYEQYF. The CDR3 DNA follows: TGCAGTGCTCGCCCGGGACAGGACTACGAGCAGTACTTC.

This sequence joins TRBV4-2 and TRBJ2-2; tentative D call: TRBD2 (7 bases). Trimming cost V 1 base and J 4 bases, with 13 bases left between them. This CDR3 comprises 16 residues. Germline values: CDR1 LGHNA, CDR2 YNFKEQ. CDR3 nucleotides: TGTGCCAGCAGCCAAGGGGCGGGGGCGGGCACCGGGGAGCTGTTTTTT. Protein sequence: CASSQGAGAGTGELFF.

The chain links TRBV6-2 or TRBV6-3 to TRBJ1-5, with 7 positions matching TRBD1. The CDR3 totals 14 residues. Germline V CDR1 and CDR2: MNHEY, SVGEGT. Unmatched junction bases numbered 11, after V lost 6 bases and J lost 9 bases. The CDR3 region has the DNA TGTGCCAGCAGGACAGGGAGATTGATTCGGCCCCAGCATTTT. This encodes CASRTGRLIRPQHF.

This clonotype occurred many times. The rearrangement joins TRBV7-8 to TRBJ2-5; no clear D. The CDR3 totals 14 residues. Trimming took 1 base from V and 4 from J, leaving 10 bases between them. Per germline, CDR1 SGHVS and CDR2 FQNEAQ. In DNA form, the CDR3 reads TGTGCCAGCAGCTTAGTCCCAGACCCAGAGACCCAGTACTTC. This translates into CASSLVPDPETQYF. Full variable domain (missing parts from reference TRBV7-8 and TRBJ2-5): GAGVSQSPRYKVAKRGQDVALRCDPISGHVSLFWYQQALGQGPEFLTYFQNEAQLDKSGLPSDRFFAERPEGSVSTLKIQRTQQEDSAVYLCASSLVPDPETQYFGPGTRLLVL.

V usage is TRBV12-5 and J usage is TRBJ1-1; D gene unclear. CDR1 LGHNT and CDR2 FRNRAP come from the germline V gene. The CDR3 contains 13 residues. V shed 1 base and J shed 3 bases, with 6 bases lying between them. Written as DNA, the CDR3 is TGTGCTAGTGGTTTGGGAAAGGACACTGAAGCTTTCTTT. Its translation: CASGLGKDTEAFF. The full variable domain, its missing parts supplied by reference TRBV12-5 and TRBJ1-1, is DARVTQTPRHKVTEMGQEVTMRCQPILGHNTVFWYRQTMMQGLELLAYFRNRAPLDDSGMPKDRFSAEMPDATLATLKIQPSEPRDSAVYFCASGLGKDTEAFFGQGTRLTVV.